Described below is a single T cell receptor beta chain sequence and its context. What it binds is unknown. From germline, CDR1 is SGDLS and CDR2 YYNGEE. The CDR3 runs to 15 residues. The V gene end was trimmed by 8 bases and the J gene end by 6 bases; junction bases not matched to a gene: 14. This record belongs to a study of cytomegalovirus exposure and HLA in healthy donors. Broader study findings: Later on, an analysis tied 15,000 to 20,000 TCR beta sequences to HLA alleles at 0.05 false discovery rate.

PCR was performed using 60 Vbeta and 13 Jbeta primers. TCRdb keeps only in-frame clones here, not all; method: immunoSEQ multiplex PCR. Among 150,000 to 200,000 clones listed, about four fifths were seen once. The receptor was isolated from a woman between 45 and 60 years old in good health and CMV-seronegative. This chain joins TRBV9 and TRBJ2-7; 10 bases agree with TRBD2. Specimen: PBMCs. The CDR3 region is CARPHRASGSREQYF. The CDR3 DNA follows: TGTGCCAGACCCCACCGGGCTAGCGGGAGCCGCGAGCAGTACTTC.